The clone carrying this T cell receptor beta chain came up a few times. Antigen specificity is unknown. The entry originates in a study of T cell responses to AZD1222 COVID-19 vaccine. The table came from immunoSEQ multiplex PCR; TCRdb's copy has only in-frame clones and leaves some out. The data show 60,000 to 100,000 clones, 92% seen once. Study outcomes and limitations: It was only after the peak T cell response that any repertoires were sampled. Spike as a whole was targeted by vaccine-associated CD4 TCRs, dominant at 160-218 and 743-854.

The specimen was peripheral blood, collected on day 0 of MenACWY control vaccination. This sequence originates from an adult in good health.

The CDR3 nucleotides are TGCGCCAGCAGCTTGATAGGGGGGAACTACGAGCAGTACTTC. The encoded protein is CASSLIGGNYEQYF. The rearrangement joins TRBV5-1 to TRBJ2-7, with D perhaps matching TRBD1 or TRBD2 (6 bases each). CDR3 length equals 14 residues. From germline, CDR1 is SGHRS and CDR2 YFSETQ. The V end was cut by 1 base, the J end by 3 bases, with 11 bases between. The full variable domain, in which reference TRBV5-1 and TRBJ2-7 provide the parts outside the CDR3, is KAGVTQTPRYLIKTRGQQVTLSCSPISGHRSVSWYQQTPGQGLQFLFEYFSETQRNKGNFPGRFSGRQFSNSRSEMNVSTLELGDSALYLCASSLIGGNYEQYFGPGTRLTVT.